This is a list of T cell receptor beta chains from one sample in a study of OX40 agonist ivuxolimab in advanced cancers. Profiling relied on immunoSEQ multiplex PCR, and the TCRdb table lists in-frame clones only, not all of them. Of some 70,000 clones in the sample, approximately 90% were seen once. The sample in question was CD4+ or CD8+ T cells sorted from blood, obtained in a trial of the OX40 agonist ivuxolimab. These TCRs come from an adult with an advanced solid tumor such as melanoma, head and neck, liver or kidney cancer. Both conserved end residues are part of each CDR3. A D gene is named only where the DNA matches it firmly. The size field is filled for only some rows; it gives once, few, many or a size class.

DNA | CDR3 | size | V | D | J
TGTGCCAGCAGCTCGGAGGGCAGGACTAACACCGGGGAGCTGTTTTTT | CASSSEGRTNTGELFF | NA | TRBV11-3 | NA | TRBJ2-2
TGTGCCAGTTTCGACAGGGGCCGTGCCGGGGAGCTGTTTTTT | CASFDRGRAGELFF | NA | TRBV28 | TRBD1 | TRBJ2-2
TGCAGCGCGGAAGGACTGCTCCGAAACACTGAAGCTTTCTTT | CSAEGLLRNTEAFF | NA | TRBV29-1 | NA | TRBJ1-1
TGCAGCGTACAGGACCCCCGGGAGACCCAGTACTTC | CSVQDPRETQYF | NA | TRBV29-1 | NA | TRBJ2-5
TGTGCCAGCAGCGTAGGGACCCAATCTAGCGGGAGGTTCGCCGGGGAGCTGTTTTTT | CASSVGTQSSGRFAGELFF | NA | TRBV9 | TRBD2 | TRBJ2-2
TGTGCCAGCAGCCTAAGCGGGGGGGCCGCAGATACGCAGTATTTT | CASSLSGGAADTQYF | NA | TRBV7-2 | TRBD2 | TRBJ2-3
TGCGCCAGCAGCGACCGGGTGAATGAGCAGTTCTTC | CASSDRVNEQFF | NA | TRBV5-1 | NA | TRBJ2-1
TGTGCCAGCAGCTCCAGCAGGACAGGGGCTGGCGAGCAGTACTTC | CASSSSRTGAGEQYF | NA | TRBV11-3 | TRBD1 | TRBJ2-7
TGCAGCGTCGGACAGGGTACTAGCACAGATACGCAGTATTTT | CSVGQGTSTDTQYF | NA | TRBV29-1 | TRBD1 | TRBJ2-3
TGTGCCAGCAGAGTTATCTATACCGATCCTCGTGAAGCTTTCTTT | CASRVIYTDPREAFF | NA | TRBV6-5 | NA | TRBJ1-1
TGTGCCAGCAGTGAGGGACAGGGCTCCCTACGAGAGCAGTACTTC | CASSEGQGSLREQYF | few | TRBV2 | TRBD1 | TRBJ2-7
TGTGCCAGCAGCGTAGCGGCGGGAGTGGGAACAGATACGCAGTATTTT | CASSVAAGVGTDTQYF | NA | TRBV9 | TRBD2 | TRBJ2-3
TGTGCCAGCAGTTTACGGGGTGGTTCGGGGCCCGATACGCAGTATTTT | CASSLRGGSGPDTQYF | NA | TRBV28 | NA | TRBJ2-3
TGTGCCAGCAGCCCGACCTTCGACCGGGCTAACTATGGCTACACCTTC | CASSPTFDRANYGYTF | NA | TRBV5-6 | NA | TRBJ1-2
TGTGCCAGCAGCGTAGGAGGGACAGGTTTGAGGGGCTATGGCTACACCTTC | CASSVGGTGLRGYGYTF | NA | TRBV9 | TRBD1 | TRBJ1-2
TGTGCCAGCAGCTTGGGTGACGGTCTCCTCTCCTACGAGCAGTACTTC | CASSLGDGLLSYEQYF | NA | TRBV5-6 | NA | TRBJ2-7
TGTGCCAACGCGGCTGGCTCCTACAATGAGCAGTTCTTC | CANAAGSYNEQFF | NA | TRBV7-9 | NA | TRBJ2-1
TGTGCCAGCTCCCAAGAGAACGAAAAACTGTTTTTT | CASSQENEKLFF | NA | TRBV6-6 | NA | TRBJ1-4
TGCGCCAGCAGCCAAGGGACAGGGAGGACCGGGGAGCTGTTTTTT | CASSQGTGRTGELFF | NA | TRBV4-1 | TRBD1 | TRBJ2-2
TGCGCCAGCAGTCTCGTCGGGGGGACAGGAAACACCATATATTTT | CASSLVGGTGNTIYF | once | TRBV5-1 | NA | TRBJ1-3
TGTGCCAGCAGCAAACGGACCGGCAGGGAGGGGATGAACACTGAAGCTTTCTTT | CASSKRTGREGMNTEAFF | NA | TRBV21-1 | NA | TRBJ1-1
TGTGCCAGCAGTGAACAGGGAGGAGGCGAGCAGTACTTC | CASSEQGGGEQYF | NA | TRBV2 | NA | TRBJ2-7
TGTGCCAGCAGGGGGGGAGGGGCACCAAACTACGAGCAGTACTTC | CASRGGGAPNYEQYF | NA | TRBV28 | TRBD2 | TRBJ2-7
TGTGCCAGCAGCTTCCCCGGGACTAGCCGCGTAAAACAAGAGACCCAGTACTTC | CASSFPGTSRVKQETQYF | NA | TRBV7-3 | TRBD2 | TRBJ2-5
TGTGCCATCAGTGAGTCGAGTAGCGGGAGTGATACCGGGGAGCTGTTTTTT | CAISESSSGSDTGELFF | NA | TRBV10-3 | TRBD2 | TRBJ2-2
TGTGCCAGCAGCGCCCGGGGGGCGTGGGATGAGCAGTTCTTC | CASSARGAWDEQFF | NA | TRBV9 | NA | TRBJ2-1
TGTGCCAGTAGTGGACTAGCGGGGACCTACAATGAGCAGTTCTTC | CASSGLAGTYNEQFF | NA | TRBV19 | TRBD2 | TRBJ2-1
TGTGCCAGCAGCCTGCCCTCTGGGGCCAACGTCCTGACTTTC | CASSLPSGANVLTF | NA | TRBV5-4 | NA | TRBJ2-6
TGTGCCAGCAGTTATCGATACGAGCAGTACTTC | CASSYRYEQYF | NA | TRBV6-5 | NA | TRBJ2-7
TGTGCTAGTAGGGGGGGCAGAGGCAGCAATCAGCCCCAGCATTTT | CASRGGRGSNQPQHF | NA | TRBV19 | NA | TRBJ1-5
TGTGCCAGCAGTGTATTTGGGGGGGGAGGCAATGAGCAGTTCTTC | CASSVFGGGGNEQFF | NA | TRBV2 | TRBD2 | TRBJ2-1
TGTGCCTCTTCCCAGGCCTATGGCTACACCTTC | CASSQAYGYTF | few | TRBV28 | NA | TRBJ1-2
TGTGCCAGCAATCGCGCAACCTACGAGCAGTACTTC | CASNRATYEQYF | NA | TRBV28 | NA | TRBJ2-7
TGTGCCAGCAGCTTAAGATCGACGGAGGAAAAACTGTTTTTT | CASSLRSTEEKLFF | NA | TRBV7-9 | NA | TRBJ1-4
TGCGCCAGCAGCTCGACGGGGGGTATAAACTATGGCTACACCTTC | CASSSTGGINYGYTF | once | TRBV5-1 | NA | TRBJ1-2
TGTGCCAGCCGACCGCTGAACACCGGGGAGCTGTTTTTT | CASRPLNTGELFF | NA | TRBV18 | NA | TRBJ2-2
TGTGCCAGCCCCCCCGGCAGTACTGGAAACACCATATATTTT | CASPPGSTGNTIYF | NA | TRBV21-1 | NA | TRBJ1-3
TGTGCCAGCTCACCCGGACAGGGGAGGAGAGACACTGAAGCTTTCTTT | CASSPGQGRRDTEAFF | NA | TRBV18 | TRBD1 | TRBJ1-1
TGCAGCGTTGGGGAGGGATGGAATAGCAATCAGCCCCAGCATTTT | CSVGEGWNSNQPQHF | NA | TRBV29-1 | NA | TRBJ1-5
TGTGCCAGCAGTGCGGCGATGGGCGGAAAACTGTTTTTT | CASSAAMGGKLFF | NA | TRBV6-6 | NA | TRBJ1-4
TGTGCCAGCAGCTCCCGACGGGGGGCACTCACCTCCTACGAGCAGTACTTC | CASSSRRGALTSYEQYF | NA | TRBV7-2 | NA | TRBJ2-7
TGTGCCAGTAGTAGACACGACAGAGGCAATCAGCCCCAGCATTTT | CASSRHDRGNQPQHF | NA | TRBV19 | NA | TRBJ1-5
TGTGCCAGCAGCCCCCAGGGACAGGGGAATGAAAAACTGTTTTTT | CASSPQGQGNEKLFF | NA | TRBV7-2 | TRBD1 | TRBJ1-4
TGTGCCACCAGAGATAGCGGGAGTGGAGGGAAACTGTTTTTT | CATRDSGSGGKLFF | NA | TRBV19 | NA | TRBJ1-4
TGTGCCAGCAGTCGGTCCCTGGGCGAGCAGTACTTC | CASSRSLGEQYF | NA | TRBV28 | NA | TRBJ2-7
TGTGCCAGCAGCTACAACTACGAGCAGTACTTC | CASSYNYEQYF | NA | TRBV7-2 | NA | TRBJ2-7
TGCGCCAGCGGTGGAGGGGCAGGAAACTATGGCTACACCTTC | CASGGGAGNYGYTF | few | TRBV10-2 | NA | TRBJ1-2
TGTGCCAGCAGCTTCACGAATCAGCCCCAGCATTTT | CASSFTNQPQHF | NA | TRBV7-9 | NA | TRBJ1-5
TGCGCCAGCAGCCCGGGACGACTCCCGGATGGCTACACCTTC | CASSPGRLPDGYTF | NA | TRBV4-1 | NA | TRBJ1-2
NA | CASSLSVGQGIPHF | NA | TRBV7-7 | NA | TRBJ2-7
TGTGCCAGCGCCCCAGGGGAAGGCACAGATACGCAGTATTTT | CASAPGEGTDTQYF | NA | TRBV27 | NA | TRBJ2-3
TGTGCCAGCAGGGGGGGAGGGAATAGCAATCAGCCCCAGCATTTT | CASRGGGNSNQPQHF | few | TRBV28 | NA | TRBJ1-5